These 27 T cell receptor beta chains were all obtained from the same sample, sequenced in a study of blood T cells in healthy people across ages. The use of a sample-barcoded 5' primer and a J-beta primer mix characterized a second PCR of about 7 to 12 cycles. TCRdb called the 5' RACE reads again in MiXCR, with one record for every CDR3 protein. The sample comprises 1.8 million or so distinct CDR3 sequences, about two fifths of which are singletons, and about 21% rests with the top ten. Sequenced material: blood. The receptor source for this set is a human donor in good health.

In DNA, the CDR3 is TGTGCCAGCAGCTTGGAGCACACCGGGGAGCTGTTTTTT. It specifies CASSLEHTGELFF. The chain employs TRBV5-5 and TRBJ2-2; D ambiguous. Germline CDR1 and CDR2: SGHKS and YYEKEE (reference sequence). The CDR3 is 13 amino acids. Between the trimmed V and J ends, which lost 0 bases and 3 bases, there was a span of 3 bases.

CDR3 sequence (DNA): TGTGCCAGCAGTGACAGTAGTGGACTAGCCAAAAACATTCAGTACTTC. This translates into CASSDSSGLAKNIQYF. This chain uses TRBV2 with TRBJ2-4, with D possibly being TRBD2 (5 bases). The V end was cut by 3 bases, the J end by 0 bases, with 12 bases between. In germline, CDR1 is SNHLY, CDR2 FYNNEI. CDR3 length: 16 amino acids.

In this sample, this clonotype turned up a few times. The DNA of the CDR3 is TGTGCCAGCAGTTTAGTATCCATGAGCGGAGCGACCTACGAGCAGTACTTC. Amino acid sequence: CASSLVSMSGATYEQYF. V gene TRBV28 combines with J gene TRBJ2-7, with D maybe TRBD2 (5 bases). Germline V gene sequence: CDR1 MDHEN, CDR2 SYDVKM. This CDR3 region has 17 residues. V was cut by 2 bases and J by 2 bases, with 19 bases left in between.

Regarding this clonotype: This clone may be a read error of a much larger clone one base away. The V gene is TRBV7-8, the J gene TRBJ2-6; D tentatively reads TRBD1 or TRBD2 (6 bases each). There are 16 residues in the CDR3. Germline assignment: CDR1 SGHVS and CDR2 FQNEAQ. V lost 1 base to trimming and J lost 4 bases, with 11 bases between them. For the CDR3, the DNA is TGTGCCAGCAGCTTAGTAGGGGGGCTCGGGGCCAACGTCCTGACTTTC. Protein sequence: CASSLVGGLGANVLTF.

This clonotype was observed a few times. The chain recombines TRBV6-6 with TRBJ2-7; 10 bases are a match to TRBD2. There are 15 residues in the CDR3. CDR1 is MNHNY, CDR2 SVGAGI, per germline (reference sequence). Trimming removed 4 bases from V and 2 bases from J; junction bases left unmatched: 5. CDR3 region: CASSFGLADPYEQYF. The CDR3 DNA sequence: TGTGCCAGCAGTTTCGGACTAGCGGACCCCTACGAGCAGTACTTC.

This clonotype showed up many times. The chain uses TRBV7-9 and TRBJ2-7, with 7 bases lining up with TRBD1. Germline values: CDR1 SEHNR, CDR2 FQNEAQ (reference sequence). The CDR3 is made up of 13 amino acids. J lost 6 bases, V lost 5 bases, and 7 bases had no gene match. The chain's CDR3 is CASSPQQGSEQYF. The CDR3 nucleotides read TGTGCCAGCAGCCCCCAACAGGGGAGCGAGCAGTACTTC.

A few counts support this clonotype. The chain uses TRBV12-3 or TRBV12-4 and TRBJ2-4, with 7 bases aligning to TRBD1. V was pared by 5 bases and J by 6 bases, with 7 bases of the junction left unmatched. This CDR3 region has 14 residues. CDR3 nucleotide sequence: TGTGCCAGCAGTCCCAGGGGGTTCAGAAACATTCAGTACTTC. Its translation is CASSPRGFRNIQYF.

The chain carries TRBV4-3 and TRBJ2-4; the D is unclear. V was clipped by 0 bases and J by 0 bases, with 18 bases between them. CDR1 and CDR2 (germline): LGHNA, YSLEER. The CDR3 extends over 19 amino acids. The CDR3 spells CASSQDLPRAELAKNIQYF. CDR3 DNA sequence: TGCGCCAGCAGCCAAGATCTTCCACGCGCGGAGCTAGCCAAAAACATTCAGTACTTC.

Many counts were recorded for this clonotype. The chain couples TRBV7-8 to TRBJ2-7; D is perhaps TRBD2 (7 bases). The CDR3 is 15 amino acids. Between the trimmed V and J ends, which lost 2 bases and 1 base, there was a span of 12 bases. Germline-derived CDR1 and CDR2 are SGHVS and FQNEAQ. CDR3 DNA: TGTGCCAGCAGCTTAACAGGGCGGGGGTCCTACGAGCAGTACTTC. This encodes CASSLTGRGSYEQYF.

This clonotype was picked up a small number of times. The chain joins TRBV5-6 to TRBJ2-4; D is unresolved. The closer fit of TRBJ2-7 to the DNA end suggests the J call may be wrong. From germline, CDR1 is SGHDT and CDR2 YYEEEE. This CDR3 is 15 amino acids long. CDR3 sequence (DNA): TGTGCCAGCAGCTCCAACTGGGGATTAGGGCACGAGCAGTACTTC. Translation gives CASSSNWGLGHEQYF.

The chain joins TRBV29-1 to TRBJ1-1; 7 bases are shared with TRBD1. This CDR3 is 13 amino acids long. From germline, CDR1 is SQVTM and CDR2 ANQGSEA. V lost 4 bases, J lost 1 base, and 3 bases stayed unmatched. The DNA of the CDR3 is TGCAGCGTTGTAGGGACAGCGAACACTGAAGCTTTCTTT. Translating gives CSVVGTANTEAFF.

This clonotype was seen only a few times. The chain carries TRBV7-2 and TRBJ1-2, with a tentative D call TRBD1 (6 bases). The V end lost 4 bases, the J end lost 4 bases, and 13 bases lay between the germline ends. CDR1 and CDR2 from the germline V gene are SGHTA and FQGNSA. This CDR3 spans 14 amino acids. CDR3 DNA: TGTGCCAGCAGCTCAGGGGACTGGGGCTATGGCTACACCTTC. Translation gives CASSSGDWGYGYTF.

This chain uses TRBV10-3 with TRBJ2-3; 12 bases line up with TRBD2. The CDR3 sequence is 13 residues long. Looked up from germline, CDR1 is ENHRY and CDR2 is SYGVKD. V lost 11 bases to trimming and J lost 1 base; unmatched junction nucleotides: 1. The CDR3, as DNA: TGTGCCCTAGCGGGGGGGGGCACAGATACGCAGTATTTT. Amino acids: CALAGGGTDTQYF.

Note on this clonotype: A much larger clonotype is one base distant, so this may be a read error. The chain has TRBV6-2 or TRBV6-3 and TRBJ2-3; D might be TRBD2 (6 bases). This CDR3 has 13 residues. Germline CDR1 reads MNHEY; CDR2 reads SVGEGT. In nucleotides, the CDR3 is TGTGCCGGCAGTGGCGGGGACACAGATACGCAGTATTTT. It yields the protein CAGSGGDTDTQYF.

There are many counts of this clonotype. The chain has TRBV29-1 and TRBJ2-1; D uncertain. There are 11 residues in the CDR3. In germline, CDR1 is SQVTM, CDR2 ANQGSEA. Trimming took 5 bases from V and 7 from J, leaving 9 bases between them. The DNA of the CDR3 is TGCAGCGTTCCTACCGGAAATGAGCAGTTCTTC. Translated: CSVPTGNEQFF.

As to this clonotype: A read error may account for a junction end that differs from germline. In DNA form, the CDR3 reads TGCGCCGGCAGCCAAGAAGGGACAGGCGGCAATCAGCCCCAGCATTTT. It specifies CAGSQEGTGGNQPQHF. The chain carries TRBV4-1 and TRBJ1-5; TRBD1 matches 8 bases. CDR3 size: 16 residues. CDR1 is MGHRA and CDR2 is YSYEKL in the germline V gene.

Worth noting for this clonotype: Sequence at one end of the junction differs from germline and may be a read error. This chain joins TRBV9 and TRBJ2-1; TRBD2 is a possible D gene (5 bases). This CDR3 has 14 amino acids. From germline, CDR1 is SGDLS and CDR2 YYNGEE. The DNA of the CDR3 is TGTGCCGGCAGCCCCCAGCCGGGAAGTTATGAGCAGTTCTTC. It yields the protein CAGSPQPGSYEQFF.

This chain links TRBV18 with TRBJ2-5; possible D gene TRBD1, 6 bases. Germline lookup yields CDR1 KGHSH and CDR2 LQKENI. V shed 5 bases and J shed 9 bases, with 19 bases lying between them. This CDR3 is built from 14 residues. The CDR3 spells CASSVSAGGEAQYF. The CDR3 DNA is TGTGCCAGCTCAGTTTCGGCTGGGGGCGAAGCCCAGTACTTC.

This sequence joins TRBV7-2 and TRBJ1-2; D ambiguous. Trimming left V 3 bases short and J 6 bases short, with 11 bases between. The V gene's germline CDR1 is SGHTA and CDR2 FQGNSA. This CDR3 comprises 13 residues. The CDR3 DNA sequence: TGTGCCAGCAGCTTTGATAGGAGTCATGGCTACACCTTC. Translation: CASSFDRSHGYTF.

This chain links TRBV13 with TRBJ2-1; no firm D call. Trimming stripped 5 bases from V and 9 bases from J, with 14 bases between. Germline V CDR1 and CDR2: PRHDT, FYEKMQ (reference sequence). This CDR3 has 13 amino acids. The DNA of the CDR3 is TGTGCCAGCAGCCCAGCCCCAAGCTCTGAGCAGTTCTTC. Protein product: CASSPAPSSEQFF.

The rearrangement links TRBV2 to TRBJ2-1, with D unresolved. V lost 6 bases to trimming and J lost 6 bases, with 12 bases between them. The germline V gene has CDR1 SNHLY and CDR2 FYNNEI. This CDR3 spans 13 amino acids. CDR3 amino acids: CASRDDRTNEQFF. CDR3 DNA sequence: TGTGCCAGCAGAGACGACCGGACCAATGAGCAGTTCTTC. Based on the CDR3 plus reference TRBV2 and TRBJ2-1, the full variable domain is EPEVTQTPSHQVTQMGQEVILRCVPISNHLYFYWYRQILGQKVEFLVSFYNNEISEKSEIFDDQFSVERPDGSNFTLKIRSTKLEDSAMYFCASRDDRTNEQFFGPGTRLTVL.

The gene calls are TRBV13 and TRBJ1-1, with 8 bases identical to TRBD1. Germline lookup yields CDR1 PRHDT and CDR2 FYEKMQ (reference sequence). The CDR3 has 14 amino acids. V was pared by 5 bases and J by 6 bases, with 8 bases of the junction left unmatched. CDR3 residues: CASSRDRQGAEAFF. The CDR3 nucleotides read TGTGCCAGCAGCAGGGACAGGCAGGGGGCTGAAGCTTTCTTT.

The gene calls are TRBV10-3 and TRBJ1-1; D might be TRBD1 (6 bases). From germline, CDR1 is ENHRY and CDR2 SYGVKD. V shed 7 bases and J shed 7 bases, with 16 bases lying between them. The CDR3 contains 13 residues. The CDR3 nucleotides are TGTGCCATCATTATGGGGGCAGGAGGTGAAGCTTTCTTT. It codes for CAIIMGAGGEAFF.

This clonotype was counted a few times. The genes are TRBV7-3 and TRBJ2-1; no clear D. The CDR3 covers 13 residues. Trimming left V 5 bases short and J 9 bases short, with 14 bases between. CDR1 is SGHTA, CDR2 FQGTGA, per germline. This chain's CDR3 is CASSLGKPGEQFF. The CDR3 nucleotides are TGTGCCAGCAGCCTGGGTAAGCCGGGTGAGCAGTTCTTC.

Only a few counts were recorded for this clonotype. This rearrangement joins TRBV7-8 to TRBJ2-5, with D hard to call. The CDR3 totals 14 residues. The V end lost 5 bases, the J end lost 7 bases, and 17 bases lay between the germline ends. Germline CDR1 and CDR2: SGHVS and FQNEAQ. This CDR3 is CASSALGSKVTQYF. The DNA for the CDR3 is TGTGCCAGCAGCGCGCTCGGGTCCAAGGTGACCCAGTACTTC.

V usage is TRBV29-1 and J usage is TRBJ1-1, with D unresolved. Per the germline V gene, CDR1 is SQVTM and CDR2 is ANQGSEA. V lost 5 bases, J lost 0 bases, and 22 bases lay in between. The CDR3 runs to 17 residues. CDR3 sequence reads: CSVTTWRGIDLNTEAFF. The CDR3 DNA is TGCAGCGTTACTACATGGAGAGGCATCGATCTGAACACTGAAGCTTTCTTT.

The CDR3 reads CASSPIQYADTQYF. As DNA, the CDR3 is TGTGCCAGCAGCCCCATCCAGTACGCAGATACGCAGTATTTT. This chain connects TRBV14 to TRBJ2-3, with D uncertain. Trimming pared 4 bases from V and 4 bases from J, leaving 12 bases between. The CDR3 runs to 14 residues. Germline V lookup: CDR1 SGHDN, CDR2 FVKESK. Full variable domain (rest looked up from reference TRBV14 and TRBJ2-3): EAGVTQFPSHSVIEKGQTVTLRCDPISGHDNLYWYRRVMGKEIKFLLHFVKESKQDESGMPNNRFLAERTGGTYSTLKVQPAELEDSGVYFCASSPIQYADTQYFGPGTRLTVL.